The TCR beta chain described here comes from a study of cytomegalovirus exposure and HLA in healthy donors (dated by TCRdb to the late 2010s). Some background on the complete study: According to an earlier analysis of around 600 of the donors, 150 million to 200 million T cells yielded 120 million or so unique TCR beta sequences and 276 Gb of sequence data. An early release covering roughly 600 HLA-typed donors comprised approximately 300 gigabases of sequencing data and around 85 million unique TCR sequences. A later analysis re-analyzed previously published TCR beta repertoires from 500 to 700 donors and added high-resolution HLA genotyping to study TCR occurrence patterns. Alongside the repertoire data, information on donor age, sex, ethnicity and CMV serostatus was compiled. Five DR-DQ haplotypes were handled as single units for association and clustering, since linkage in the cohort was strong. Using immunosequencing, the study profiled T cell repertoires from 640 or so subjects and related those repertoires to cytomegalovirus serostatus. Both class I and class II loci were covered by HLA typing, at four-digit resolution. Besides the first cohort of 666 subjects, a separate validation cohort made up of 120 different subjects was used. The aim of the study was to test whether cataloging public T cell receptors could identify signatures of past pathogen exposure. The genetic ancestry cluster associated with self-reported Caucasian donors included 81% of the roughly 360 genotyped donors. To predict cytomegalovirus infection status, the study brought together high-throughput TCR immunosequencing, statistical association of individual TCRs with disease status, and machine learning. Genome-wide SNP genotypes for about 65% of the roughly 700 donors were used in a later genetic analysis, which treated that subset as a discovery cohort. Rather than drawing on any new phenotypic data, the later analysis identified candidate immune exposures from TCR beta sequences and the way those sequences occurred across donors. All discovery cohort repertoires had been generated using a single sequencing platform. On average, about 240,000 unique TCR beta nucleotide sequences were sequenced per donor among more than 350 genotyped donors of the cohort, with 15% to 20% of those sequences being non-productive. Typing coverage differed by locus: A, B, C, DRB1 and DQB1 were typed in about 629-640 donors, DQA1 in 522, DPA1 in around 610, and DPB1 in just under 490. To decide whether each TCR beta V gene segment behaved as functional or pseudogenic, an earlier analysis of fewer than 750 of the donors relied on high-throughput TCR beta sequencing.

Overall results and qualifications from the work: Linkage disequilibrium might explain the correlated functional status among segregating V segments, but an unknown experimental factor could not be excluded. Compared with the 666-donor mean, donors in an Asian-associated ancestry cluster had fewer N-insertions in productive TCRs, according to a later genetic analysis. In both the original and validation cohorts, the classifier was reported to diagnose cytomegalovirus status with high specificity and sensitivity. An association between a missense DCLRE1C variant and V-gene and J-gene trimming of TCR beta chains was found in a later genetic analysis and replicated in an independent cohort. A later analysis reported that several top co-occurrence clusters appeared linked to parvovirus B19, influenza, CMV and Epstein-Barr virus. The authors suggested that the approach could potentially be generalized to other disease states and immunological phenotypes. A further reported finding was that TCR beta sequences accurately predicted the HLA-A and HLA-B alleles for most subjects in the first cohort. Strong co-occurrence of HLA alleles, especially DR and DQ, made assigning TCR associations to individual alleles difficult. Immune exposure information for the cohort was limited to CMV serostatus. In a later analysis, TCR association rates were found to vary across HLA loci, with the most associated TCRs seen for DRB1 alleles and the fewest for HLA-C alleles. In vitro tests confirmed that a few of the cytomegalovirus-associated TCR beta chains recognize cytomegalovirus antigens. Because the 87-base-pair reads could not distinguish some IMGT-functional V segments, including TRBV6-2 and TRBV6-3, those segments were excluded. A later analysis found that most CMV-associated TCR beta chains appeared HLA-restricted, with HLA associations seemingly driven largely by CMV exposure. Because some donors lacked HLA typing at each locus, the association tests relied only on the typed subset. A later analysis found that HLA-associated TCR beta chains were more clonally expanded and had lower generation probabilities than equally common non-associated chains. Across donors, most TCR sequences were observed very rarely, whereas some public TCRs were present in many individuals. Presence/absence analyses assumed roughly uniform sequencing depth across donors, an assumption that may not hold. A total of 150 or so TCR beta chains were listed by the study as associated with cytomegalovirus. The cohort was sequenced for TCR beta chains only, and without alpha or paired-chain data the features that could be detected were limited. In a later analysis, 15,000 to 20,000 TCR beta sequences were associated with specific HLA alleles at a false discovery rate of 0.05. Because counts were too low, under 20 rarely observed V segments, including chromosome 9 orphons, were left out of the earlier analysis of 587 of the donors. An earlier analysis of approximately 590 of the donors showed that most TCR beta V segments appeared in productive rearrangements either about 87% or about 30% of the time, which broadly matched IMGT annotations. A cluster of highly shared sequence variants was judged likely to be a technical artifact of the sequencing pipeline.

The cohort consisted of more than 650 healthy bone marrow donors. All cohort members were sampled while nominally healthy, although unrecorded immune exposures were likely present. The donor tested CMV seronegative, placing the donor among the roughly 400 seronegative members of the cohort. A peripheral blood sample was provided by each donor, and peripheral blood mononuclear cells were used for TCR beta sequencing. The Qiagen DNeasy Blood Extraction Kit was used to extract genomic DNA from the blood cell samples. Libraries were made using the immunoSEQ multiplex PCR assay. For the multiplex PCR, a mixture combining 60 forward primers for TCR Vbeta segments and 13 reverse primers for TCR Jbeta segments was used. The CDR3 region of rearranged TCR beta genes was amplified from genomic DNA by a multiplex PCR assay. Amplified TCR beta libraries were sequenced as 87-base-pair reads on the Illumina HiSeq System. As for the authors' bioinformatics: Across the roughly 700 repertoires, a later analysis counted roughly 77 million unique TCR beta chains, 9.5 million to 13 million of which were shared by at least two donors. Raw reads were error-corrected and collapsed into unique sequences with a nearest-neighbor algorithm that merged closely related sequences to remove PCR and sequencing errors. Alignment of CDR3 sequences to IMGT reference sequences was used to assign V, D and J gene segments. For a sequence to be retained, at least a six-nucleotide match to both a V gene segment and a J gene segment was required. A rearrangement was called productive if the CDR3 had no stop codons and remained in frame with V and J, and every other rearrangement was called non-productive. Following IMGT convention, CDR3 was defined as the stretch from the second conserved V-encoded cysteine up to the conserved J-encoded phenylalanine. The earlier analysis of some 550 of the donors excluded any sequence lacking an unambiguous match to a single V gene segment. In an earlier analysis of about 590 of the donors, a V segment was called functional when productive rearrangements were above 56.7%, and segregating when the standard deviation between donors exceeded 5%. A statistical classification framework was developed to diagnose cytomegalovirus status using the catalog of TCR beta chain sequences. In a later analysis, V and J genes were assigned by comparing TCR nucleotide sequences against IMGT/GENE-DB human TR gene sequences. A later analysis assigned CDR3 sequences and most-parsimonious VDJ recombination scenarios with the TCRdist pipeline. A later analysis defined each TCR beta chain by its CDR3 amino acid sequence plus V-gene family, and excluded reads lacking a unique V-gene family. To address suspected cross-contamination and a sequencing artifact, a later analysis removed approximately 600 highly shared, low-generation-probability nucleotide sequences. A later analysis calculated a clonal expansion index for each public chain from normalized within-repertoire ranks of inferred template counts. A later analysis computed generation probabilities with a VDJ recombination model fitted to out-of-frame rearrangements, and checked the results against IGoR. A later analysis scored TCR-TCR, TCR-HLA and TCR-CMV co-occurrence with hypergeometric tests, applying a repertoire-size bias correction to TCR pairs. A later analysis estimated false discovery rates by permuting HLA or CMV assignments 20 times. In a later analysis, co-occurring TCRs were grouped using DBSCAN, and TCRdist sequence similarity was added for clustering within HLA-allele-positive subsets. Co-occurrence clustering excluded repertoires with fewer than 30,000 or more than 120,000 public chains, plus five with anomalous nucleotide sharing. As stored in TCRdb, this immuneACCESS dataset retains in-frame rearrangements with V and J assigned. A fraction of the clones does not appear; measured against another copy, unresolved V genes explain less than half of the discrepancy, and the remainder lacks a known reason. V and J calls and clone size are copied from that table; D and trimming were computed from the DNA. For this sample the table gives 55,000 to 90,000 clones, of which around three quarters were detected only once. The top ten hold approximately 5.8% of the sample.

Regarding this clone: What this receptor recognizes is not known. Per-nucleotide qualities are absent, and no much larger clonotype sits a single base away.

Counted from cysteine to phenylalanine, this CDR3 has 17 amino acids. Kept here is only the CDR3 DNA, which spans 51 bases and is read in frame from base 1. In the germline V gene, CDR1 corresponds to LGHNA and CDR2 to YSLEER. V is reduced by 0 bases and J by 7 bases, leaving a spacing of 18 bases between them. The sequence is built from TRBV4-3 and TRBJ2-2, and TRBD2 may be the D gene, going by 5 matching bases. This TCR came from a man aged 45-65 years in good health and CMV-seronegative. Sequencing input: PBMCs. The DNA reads TGCGCCAGCAGCCAAGATTGGCGAACTAGTAAAAACGGGGAGCTGTTTTTT. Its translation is CASSQDWRTSKNGELFF.